Shown below are 6 T cell receptor beta chains from a single sample sequenced in a study of T cell responses to AZD1222 COVID-19 vaccine. Repertoires were generated with immunoSEQ multiplex PCR, while TCRdb's copy carries only in-frame clones and drops some. The table records roughly 100,000 clones, about four fifths of them present only once. The material was peripheral blood, obtained 28 days after the second AZD1222 dose. Every receptor here comes from an adult who received the AZD1222 COVID-19 vaccine.

As concerns this clone: An end of the junction does not agree with germline; a read error may underlie this. The chain joins TRBV5-1 to TRBJ1-4; D remains ambiguous. CDR1 SGHRS and CDR2 YFSETQ come from the germline V gene. The CDR3 spans 14 residues. The CDR3 spells CASSLEWNNEKLVF. CDR3 in DNA: TGCGCCAGCAGCTTGGAGTGGAATAATGAAAAACTGGTTTTT.

This clone was observed once. This chain connects TRBV9 to TRBJ1-3; D might be TRBD1 (6 bases). The CDR3 runs 17 residues. Per germline, CDR1 SGDLS and CDR2 YYNGEE. Trimming took off 4 bases at V and 2 bases at J, with 19 bases between the two ends. The CDR3 spells CASSPRFRDNPGNTIYF. The CDR3 coding sequence is TGTGCCAGCAGCCCCCGTTTCCGGGACAACCCTGGAAACACCATATATTTT.

This sequence joins TRBV19 and TRBJ1-1; no firm D call. Germline CDR1 LNHDA, CDR2 SQIVND (reference sequence). V shed 5 bases and J shed 3 bases, with 10 bases lying between them. The CDR3 is 13 residues long. The chain's CDR3 is CASSDIIYTEAFF. In nucleotides, the CDR3 is TGTGCCAGTAGTGACATCATCTACACTGAAGCTTTCTTT.

J is TRBJ2-4 and V is TRBV4-1; D may correspond to TRBD1 or TRBD2 (5 bases each). CDR1 and CDR2 (germline): MGHRA, YSYEKL. The V and J ends lost 3 bases and 1 base respectively, with 10 bases between them. The CDR3 has 15 residues. The CDR3 sequence is CASSQVGAAKNIQYF. DNA of the CDR3: TGCGCCAGCAGCCAGGTCGGGGCGGCCAAAAACATTCAGTACTTC.

The chain joins TRBV30 to TRBJ2-3; possible D gene TRBD2, 5 bases. The V gene's germline CDR1 is GTSNPN and CDR2 SVGIG (reference sequence). V dropped 6 bases and J dropped 1 base, with 11 bases sitting between them. This CDR3 spans 13 amino acids. CDR3 coding DNA: TGTGCCTGCCAGGAGGTGGGCACAGATACGCAGTATTTT. Its translation is CACQEVGTDTQYF. Complete variable domain (other parts from reference TRBV30 and TRBJ2-3): SQTIHQWPATLVQPVGSPLSLECTVEGTSNPNLYWYRQAAGRGLQLLFYSVGIGQISSEVPQNLSASRPQDRQFILSSKKLLLSDSGFYLCACQEVGTDTQYFGPGTRLTVL.

The chain employs TRBV6-5 and TRBJ1-2; D is perhaps TRBD1 (5 bases). Trimming stripped 6 bases from V and 3 bases from J, with 8 bases between. Germline V CDR1 and CDR2: MNHEY, SVGAGI. This CDR3 comprises 12 residues. CDR3 sequence (DNA): TGTGCCAGCAGGGGACTGGACTATGGCTACACCTTC. Its protein product is CASRGLDYGYTF.